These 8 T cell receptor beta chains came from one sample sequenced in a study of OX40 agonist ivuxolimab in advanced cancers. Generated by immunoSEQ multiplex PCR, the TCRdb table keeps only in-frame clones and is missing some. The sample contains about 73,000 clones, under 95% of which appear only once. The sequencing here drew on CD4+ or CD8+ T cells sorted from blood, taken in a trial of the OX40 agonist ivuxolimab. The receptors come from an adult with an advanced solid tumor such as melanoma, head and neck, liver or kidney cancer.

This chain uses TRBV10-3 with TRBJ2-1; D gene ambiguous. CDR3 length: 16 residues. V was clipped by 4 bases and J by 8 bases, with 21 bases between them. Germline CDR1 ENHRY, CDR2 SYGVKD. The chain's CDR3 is CAISGWETPTLDEQFF. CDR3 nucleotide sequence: TGTGCCATCAGTGGCTGGGAAACACCAACTTTGGATGAGCAGTTCTTC.

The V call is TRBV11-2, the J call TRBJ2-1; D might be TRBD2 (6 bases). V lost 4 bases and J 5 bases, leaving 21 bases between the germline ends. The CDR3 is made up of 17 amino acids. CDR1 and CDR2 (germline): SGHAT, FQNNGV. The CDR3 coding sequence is TGTGCCAGCAGCTACCTCCCGACCGGAGGGCCCCACAATGAGCAGTTCTTC. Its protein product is CASSYLPTGGPHNEQFF.

The CDR3 DNA sequence: TGTGCCAGCAGCTTAGCCGGGACAAATAGCGAGCAGTACTTC. Amino acid sequence: CASSLAGTNSEQYF. The J gene is TRBJ2-7, the V gene TRBV7-6; D is possibly TRBD1 (6 bases). CDR1 is SGHVS and CDR2 is FNYEAQ in the germline V gene. Trimming removed 0 bases from V and 6 bases from J, with 12 bases in between. This CDR3 contains 14 residues.

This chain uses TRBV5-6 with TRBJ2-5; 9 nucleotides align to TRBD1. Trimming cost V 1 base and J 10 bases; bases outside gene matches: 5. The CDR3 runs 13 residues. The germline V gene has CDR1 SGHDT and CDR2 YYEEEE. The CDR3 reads CASSLTGGRVQYF. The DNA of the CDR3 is TGTGCCAGCAGCTTGACAGGGGGCAGGGTCCAGTACTTC.

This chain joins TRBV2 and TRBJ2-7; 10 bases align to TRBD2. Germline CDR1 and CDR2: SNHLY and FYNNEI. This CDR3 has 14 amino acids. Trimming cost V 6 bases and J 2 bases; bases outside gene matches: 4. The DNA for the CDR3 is TGTGCCAGCAGGCTAGCGGGAGAACCCTACGAGCAGTACTTC. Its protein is CASRLAGEPYEQYF.

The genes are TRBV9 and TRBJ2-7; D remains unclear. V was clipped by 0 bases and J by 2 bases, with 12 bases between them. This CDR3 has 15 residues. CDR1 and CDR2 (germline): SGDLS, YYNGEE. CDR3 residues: CASSVGSLQTYEQYF. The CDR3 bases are TGTGCCAGCAGCGTAGGTAGCCTTCAGACCTACGAGCAGTACTTC. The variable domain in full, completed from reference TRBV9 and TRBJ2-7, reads DSGVTQTPKHLITATGQRVTLRCSPRSGDLSVYWYQQSLDQGLQFLIQYYNGEERAKGNILERFSAQQFPDLHSELNLSSLELGDSALYFCASSVGSLQTYEQYFGPGTRLTVT.

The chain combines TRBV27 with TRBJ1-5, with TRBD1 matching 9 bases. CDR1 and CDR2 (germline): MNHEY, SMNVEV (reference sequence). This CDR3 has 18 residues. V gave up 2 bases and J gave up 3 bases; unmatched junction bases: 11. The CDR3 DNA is TGTGCCAGCAGTTTAATCGGGGCCGGGACAGGGAACAATCAGCCCCAGCATTTT. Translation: CASSLIGAGTGNNQPQHF.

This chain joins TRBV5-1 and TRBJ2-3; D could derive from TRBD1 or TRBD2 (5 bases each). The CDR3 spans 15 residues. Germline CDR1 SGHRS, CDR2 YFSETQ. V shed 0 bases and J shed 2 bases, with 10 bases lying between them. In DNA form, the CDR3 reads TGCGCCAGCAGCTTGGGGGACCTTAACACAGATACGCAGTATTTT. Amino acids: CASSLGDLNTDTQYF.